The present TCR beta chain was sequenced within a study of shared T cell receptors in the human thymus. This CDR3 has 15 residues. V was clipped by 2 bases and J by 3 bases; unmatched bases: 3. CDR1 is SGHDT, CDR2 YYEEEE, per germline. Here immunoSEQ multiplex PCR was the method, and the copy in TCRdb shows in-frame clones only, minus some. The sample has about 730,000 clones, roughly 88% seen once; the top ten hold about 0.0098%. The data also belong to a second study, concerning human thymus T cells.

The receptor comes from a girl less than two years old with a congenital heart defect. Source material: thymocytes. The chain recombines TRBV5-6 with TRBJ2-1; 9 nucleotides line up with TRBD2. Written as DNA, the CDR3 is TGTGCCAGCAGCTTAGCGGGGGGCGGCTACAATGAGCAGTTCTTC. As protein: CASSLAGGGYNEQFF.